Listed below are T cell receptor beta chains from one sample, sequenced in a study of molecular identifiers for immune sequencing clone quantification. TCRdb reprocessed the PCR reads with MiXCR, giving one entry per CDR3 protein. The table lists about 320,000 distinct CDR3 sequences, roughly a fifth of them singletons. Sequenced input: naive CD8+ T cells from blood, with Jurkat cell RNA spiked in. These receptor sequences come from a human donor in good health. Some libraries in this study had Jurkat cell RNA spiked in. CDR3s include the opening cysteine and the closing phenylalanine or tryptophan. Fields, in order: clone size, V gene, J gene, D gene, CDR3 protein, CDR3 DNA. D genes are given only for firm matches. Clone size is stated in some rows and not others, as once, few, many or a class when expanded.

clone size: many
V gene: TRBV5-6
J gene: TRBJ1-1
D gene: .
CDR3 protein: CASSSIGLAATEAFF
CDR3 DNA: TGTGCCAGCAGCTCTATTGGATTGGCGGCCACTGAAGCTTTCTTT

clone size: many
V gene: TRBV7-8
J gene: TRBJ1-2
D gene: .
CDR3 protein: CASSTENYGYTF
CDR3 DNA: TGTGCCAGCAGCACGGAGAACTATGGCTACACCTTC

clone size: few
V gene: TRBV11-2
J gene: TRBJ2-2
D gene: TRBD1
CDR3 protein: CASSPRRQGDTGELFF
CDR3 DNA: TGTGCCAGCAGCCCGAGGCGACAGGGGGACACCGGGGAGCTGTTTTTT

clone size: many
V gene: TRBV24-1
J gene: TRBJ2-3
D gene: TRBD2
CDR3 protein: CATSEAGGRSTDTQYF
CDR3 DNA: TGTGCCACCAGTGAAGCGGGGGGTCGGAGCACAGATACGCAGTATTTT

clone size: .
V gene: TRBV9
J gene: TRBJ2-7
D gene: .
CDR3 protein: CASSLGGPNYEQYF
CDR3 DNA: TGTGCCAGCAGCCTGGGAGGACCGAACTACGAGCAGTACTTC

clone size: many
V gene: TRBV6-2/TRBV6-3
J gene: TRBJ2-7
D gene: TRBD2
CDR3 protein: CASSGTSAEQYF
CDR3 DNA: TGTGCCAGCAGTGGGACTAGCGCCGAGCAGTACTTC

clone size: .
V gene: TRBV7-9
J gene: TRBJ1-4
D gene: TRBD1
CDR3 protein: CASSRGTGGPSEKLFF
CDR3 DNA: TGTGCCAGCAGCCGTGGGACAGGCGGTCCTAGTGAAAAACTGTTTTTT

clone size: many
V gene: TRBV20-1
J gene: TRBJ2-2
D gene: .
CDR3 protein: CSASASNTGELFF
CDR3 DNA: TGCAGTGCTAGTGCTAGCAACACCGGGGAGCTGTTTTTT

clone size: .
V gene: TRBV3-1
J gene: TRBJ2-5
D gene: .
CDR3 protein: CASSQARVSTRETQYF
CDR3 DNA: TGTGCCAGCAGCCAAGCTAGGGTGAGCACTAGAGAGACCCAGTACTTC

clone size: many
V gene: TRBV12-3/TRBV12-4
J gene: TRBJ1-1
D gene: .
CDR3 protein: CASSPSETTILFF
CDR3 DNA: TGTGCCAGCAGTCCGTCGGAAACAACCATATTGTTCTTT

clone size: many
V gene: TRBV5-6
J gene: TRBJ1-4
D gene: .
CDR3 protein: CASSLERGKDEKLFF
CDR3 DNA: TGTGCCAGCAGCTTGGAGCGCGGGAAGGATGAAAAACTGTTTTTT

clone size: many
V gene: TRBV7-7
J gene: TRBJ2-2
D gene: .
CDR3 protein: CASSSLPASRGTGELFF
CDR3 DNA: TGTGCCAGCAGCTCTCTACCGGCCTCGAGAGGCACCGGGGAGCTGTTTTTT

clone size: .
V gene: TRBV7-9
J gene: TRBJ2-3
D gene: TRBD1
CDR3 protein: CASSPRTGETYPGGGTDTQYF
CDR3 DNA: TGTGCCAGCAGCCCGCGGACAGGGGAAACTTACCCCGGAGGGGGCACAGATACGCAGTATTTT

clone size: .
V gene: TRBV12-5
J gene: TRBJ2-1
D gene: .
CDR3 protein: CASGVGARAYNEQFF
CDR3 DNA: TGTGCTAGCGGGGTTGGAGCCCGAGCCTACAATGAGCAGTTCTTC

clone size: few
V gene: TRBV6-5
J gene: TRBJ1-1
D gene: TRBD1
CDR3 protein: CASSYSAGQGTTEAFF
CDR3 DNA: TGTGCCAGCAGTTATTCAGCCGGACAGGGAACCACTGAAGCTTTCTTT

clone size: many
V gene: TRBV7-3
J gene: TRBJ1-1
D gene: .
CDR3 protein: CASSLSRGAGTEAFF
CDR3 DNA: TGTGCCAGCAGCTTATCTAGAGGGGCAGGCACTGAAGCTTTCTTT

clone size: .
V gene: TRBV27
J gene: TRBJ2-7
D gene: TRBD1
CDR3 protein: CASYGQGLEQYF
CDR3 DNA: TGTGCCAGTTACGGACAGGGGCTGGAGCAGTACTTC

clone size: many
V gene: TRBV6-2/TRBV6-3
J gene: TRBJ1-6
D gene: .
CDR3 protein: CASSSGTPGISPLHF
CDR3 DNA: TGTGCCAGCAGTTCCGGGACGCCGGGGATTTCACCCCTCCACTTT

clone size: .
V gene: TRBV20-1
J gene: TRBJ2-1
D gene: .
CDR3 protein: CSARAQDGNNEQFF
CDR3 DNA: TGCAGTGCTAGAGCCCAGGACGGTAACAATGAGCAGTTCTTC

clone size: .
V gene: TRBV7-9
J gene: TRBJ2-7
D gene: .
CDR3 protein: CASSSATGKSSYEQYF
CDR3 DNA: TGTGCCAGCAGCTCCGCGACAGGAAAGAGCTCCTACGAGCAGTACTTC

clone size: many
V gene: TRBV6-2/TRBV6-3
J gene: TRBJ1-1
D gene: TRBD1
CDR3 protein: CASSYTGQEVPEAFF
CDR3 DNA: TGTGCCAGCAGTTACACGGGACAGGAGGTTCCTGAAGCTTTCTTT

clone size: many
V gene: TRBV7-9
J gene: TRBJ1-1
D gene: .
CDR3 protein: CASSLAVTEAFF
CDR3 DNA: TGTGCCAGCAGCTTAGCGGTCACTGAAGCTTTCTTT

clone size: many
V gene: TRBV2
J gene: TRBJ1-2
D gene: .
CDR3 protein: CASPSPGNYGYTF
CDR3 DNA: TGTGCCAGCCCCTCCCCTGGAAACTATGGCTACACCTTC

clone size: few
V gene: TRBV3-1
J gene: TRBJ2-3
D gene: .
CDR3 protein: CASSQEELTGEQYF
CDR3 DNA: TGTGCCAGCAGCCAAGAAGAACTCACGGGAGAGCAGTATTTT

clone size: few
V gene: TRBV28
J gene: TRBJ2-3
D gene: TRBD2
CDR3 protein: CASSPLERGTDTQYF
CDR3 DNA: TGTGCCAGCAGTCCCCTAGAGCGGGGGACAGATACGCAGTATTTT

clone size: many
V gene: TRBV7-9
J gene: TRBJ2-5
D gene: TRBD2
CDR3 protein: CASTSESGSYETQYF
CDR3 DNA: TGTGCCAGCACCTCCGAGAGCGGGAGTTATGAGACCCAGTACTTC

clone size: .
V gene: TRBV27
J gene: TRBJ1-1
D gene: TRBD1
CDR3 protein: CASSGDRGITEAFF
CDR3 DNA: TGTGCCAGCAGTGGGGACAGGGGGATCACTGAAGCTTTCTTT

clone size: many
V gene: TRBV7-8
J gene: TRBJ2-7
D gene: .
CDR3 protein: CASSLTNRGSSYEQYF
CDR3 DNA: TGTGCCAGCAGCTTAACCAACCGGGGTAGCTCCTACGAGCAGTACTTC

clone size: many
V gene: TRBV27
J gene: TRBJ2-7
D gene: .
CDR3 protein: CASSLLGNYEQYF
CDR3 DNA: TGTGCCAGCAGTTTACTGGGCAACTACGAGCAGTACTTC

clone size: few
V gene: TRBV2
J gene: TRBJ1-1
D gene: .
CDR3 protein: CASGNRENLNTEAFF
CDR3 DNA: TGTGCCAGCGGAAACAGGGAGAATTTGAACACTGAAGCTTTCTTT

clone size: many
V gene: TRBV5-6
J gene: TRBJ2-7
D gene: .
CDR3 protein: CASSLEPGQTYEQYF
CDR3 DNA: TGTGCCAGCAGCTTGGAACCCGGACAGACCTACGAGCAGTACTTC

clone size: many
V gene: TRBV11-2
J gene: TRBJ2-5
D gene: .
CDR3 protein: CASSLAVGETQYF
CDR3 DNA: TGTGCCAGCAGCTTAGCGGTGGGGGAGACCCAGTACTTC